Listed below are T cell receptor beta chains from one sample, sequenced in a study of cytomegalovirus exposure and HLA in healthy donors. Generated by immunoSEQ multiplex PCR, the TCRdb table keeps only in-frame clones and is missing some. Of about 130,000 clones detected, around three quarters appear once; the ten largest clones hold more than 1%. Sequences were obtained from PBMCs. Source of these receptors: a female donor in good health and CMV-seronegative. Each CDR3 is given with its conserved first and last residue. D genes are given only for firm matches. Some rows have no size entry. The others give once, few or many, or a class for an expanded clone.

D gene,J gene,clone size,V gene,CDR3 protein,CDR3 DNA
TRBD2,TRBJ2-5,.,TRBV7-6,CASSPAGGSQETQYF,TGTGCCAGCAGCCCAGCGGGAGGGTCACAAGAGACCCAGTACTTC
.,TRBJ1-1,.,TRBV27,CASGLRAGWTEAFF,TGTGCCAGCGGTCTAAGGGCGGGGTGGACTGAAGCTTTCTTT
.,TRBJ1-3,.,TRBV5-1,CASSLEPGNTIYF,TGCGCCAGCAGCTTGGAGCCTGGAAACACCATATATTTT
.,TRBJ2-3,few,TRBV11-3,CASSLDREADTQYF,TGTGCCAGCAGCTTAGACAGGGAAGCAGATACGCAGTATTTT
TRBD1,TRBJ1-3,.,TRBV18,CASFIDRAGNTIYF,TGTGCCAGCTTCATTGACAGGGCTGGAAACACCATATATTTT
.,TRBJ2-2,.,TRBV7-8,CASSFIGNTGELFF,TGTGCCAGCAGCTTTATCGGGAACACCGGGGAGCTGTTTTTT
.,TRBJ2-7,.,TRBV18,CASSPPSYTYEQYF,TGTGCCAGCTCACCACCGTCCTATACCTACGAGCAGTACTTC
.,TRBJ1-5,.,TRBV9,CASSQDRLGQPQHF,TGTGCCAGCAGCCAAGACAGGCTCGGGCAGCCCCAGCATTTT
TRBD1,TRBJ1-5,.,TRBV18,CASSPTGQGGNQPQHF,TGTGCCAGCTCACCAACGGGACAGGGAGGCAATCAGCCCCAGCATTTT
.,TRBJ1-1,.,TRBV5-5,CASSSPGGAFF,TGTGCCAGCAGCTCTCCGGGGGGAGCTTTCTTT
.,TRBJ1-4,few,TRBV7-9,CASSLVEARNEKLFF,TGTGCCAGCAGCTTAGTTGAGGCGCGAAATGAAAAACTGTTTTTT
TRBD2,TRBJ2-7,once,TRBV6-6,CASSHHLGTRLNEQYF,TGTGCCAGCAGCCACCACCTTGGGACTAGGCTTAACGAGCAGTACTTC
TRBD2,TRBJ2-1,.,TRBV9,CASSLSGDYNEQFF,TGTGCCAGCAGCCTTAGCGGGGACTACAATGAGCAGTTCTTC
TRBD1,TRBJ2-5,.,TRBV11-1,CASSPLEDRGTETQYF,TGTGCCAGCAGCCCCCTCGAAGACAGGGGTACAGAGACCCAGTACTTC
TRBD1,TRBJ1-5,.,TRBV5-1,CASSDGQGLQPQHF,TGCGCCAGCAGCGACGGACAGGGTCTTCAGCCCCAGCATTTT
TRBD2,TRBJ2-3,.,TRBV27,CASSLETSGRTDTQYF,TGTGCCAGCAGTTTAGAAACTAGCGGGAGAACAGATACGCAGTATTTT
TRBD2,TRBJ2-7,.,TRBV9,CASSAPGAGGAYEQYF,TGTGCCAGCAGCGCTCCCGGGGCGGGAGGTGCCTACGAGCAGTACTTC
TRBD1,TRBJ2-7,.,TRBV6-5,CASSRDSTYEQYF,TGTGCCAGCAGCCGGGACAGTACCTACGAGCAGTACTTC
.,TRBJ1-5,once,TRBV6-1,CASSERNSNQPQHF,TGTGCCAGCAGTGAGAGGAATAGCAATCAGCCCCAGCATTTT
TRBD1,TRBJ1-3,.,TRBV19,CASSPLRQGPRSGNTIYF,TGTGCCAGTAGCCCCCTAAGACAGGGCCCTCGCTCTGGAAACACCATATATTTT
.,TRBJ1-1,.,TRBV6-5,CASSLGGRNTEAFF,TGTGCCAGCAGTCTAGGAGGCCGCAACACTGAAGCTTTCTTT
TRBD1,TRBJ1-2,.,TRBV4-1,CASSQEGQGAWGYTF,TGCGCCAGCAGCCAAGAGGGACAGGGGGCTTGGGGCTACACCTTC
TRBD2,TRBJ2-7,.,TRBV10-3,CAISDWTSGDYEQYF,TGTGCCATCAGTGACTGGACTAGCGGGGACTACGAGCAGTACTTC
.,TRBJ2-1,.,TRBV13,CASSLDAGSYNEQFF,TGTGCCAGCAGCTTAGATGCGGGGTCCTACAATGAGCAGTTCTTC
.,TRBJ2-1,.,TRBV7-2,CASSLLGGHGEQFF,TGTGCCAGCAGCTTACTAGGAGGCCATGGTGAGCAGTTCTTC
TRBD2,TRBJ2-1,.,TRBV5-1,CASSLTSGRFEQFF,TGCGCCAGCAGCTTGACTAGCGGGAGGTTTGAGCAGTTCTTC
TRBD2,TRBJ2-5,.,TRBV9,CASSVGLAVYRQETQYF,TGTGCCAGCAGCGTAGGGCTAGCGGTATACCGCCAAGAGACCCAGTACTTC
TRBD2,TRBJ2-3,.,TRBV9,CASSVESGRVDTQYF,TGTGCCAGCAGCGTAGAGAGCGGGAGAGTAGATACGCAGTATTTT
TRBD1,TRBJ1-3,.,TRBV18,CASSLRTGLSGNTIYF,TGTGCCAGCTCACTACGGACAGGACTCTCTGGAAACACCATATATTTT
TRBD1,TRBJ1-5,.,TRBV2,CATSGQLNQPQHF,TGTGCCACCTCGGGACAGCTTAATCAGCCCCAGCATTTT
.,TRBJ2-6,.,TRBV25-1,CATSRGGANVLTF,TGTGCCACCTCAAGGGGGGGGGCCAACGTCCTGACTTTC
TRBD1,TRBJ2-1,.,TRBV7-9,CASSSKTGVGNEQFF,TGTGCCAGCAGCTCAAAGACAGGGGTGGGTAATGAGCAGTTCTTC
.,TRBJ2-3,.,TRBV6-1,CAIHREWGTDTQYF,TGTGCCATCCACAGGGAGTGGGGCACAGATACGCAGTATTTT
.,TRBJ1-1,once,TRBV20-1,CSASQNTEAFF,TGCAGTGCTAGTCAGAACACTGAAGCTTTCTTT
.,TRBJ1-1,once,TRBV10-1,CASSESSGLPGGTEAFF,TGCGCCAGCAGTGAGAGCTCGGGACTCCCGGGGGGCACTGAAGCTTTCTTT
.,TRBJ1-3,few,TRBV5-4,CASSSTGSWNTIYF,TGTGCCAGCAGCTCCACAGGGTCGTGGAACACCATATATTTT
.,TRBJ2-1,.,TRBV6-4,CASSDTTRHEQFF,TGTGCCAGCAGTGACACTACTAGGCATGAGCAGTTCTTC
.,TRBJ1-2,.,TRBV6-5,CASSYGGLFYGYTF,TGTGCCAGCAGTTACGGAGGACTTTTTTATGGCTACACCTTC
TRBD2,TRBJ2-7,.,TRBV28,CASSVGTSKRQQQYF,TGTGCCAGCAGTGTTGGGACTAGTAAGAGGCAGCAGCAGTACTTC
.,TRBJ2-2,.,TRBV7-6,CASSLDWATGELFF,TGTGCCAGCAGCTTAGATTGGGCTACCGGGGAGCTGTTTTTT
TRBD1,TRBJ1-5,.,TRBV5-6,CASSLFTGQGLLGNQPQHF,TGTGCCAGCAGCTTGTTTACTGGACAGGGGCTTTTGGGCAATCAGCCCCAGCATTTT
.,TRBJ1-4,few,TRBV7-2,CASRTTGLPNEKLFF,TGTGCCAGCAGAACCACAGGGCTCCCTAATGAAAAACTGTTTTTT
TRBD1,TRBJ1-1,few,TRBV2,CASSPLRQGVNTEAFF,TGTGCCAGCAGTCCCCTGAGGCAGGGGGTGAACACTGAAGCTTTCTTT
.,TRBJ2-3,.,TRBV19,CASSIPTSPDTQYF,TGTGCCAGTAGTATCCCGACTAGTCCAGATACGCAGTATTTT
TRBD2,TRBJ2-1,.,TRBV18,CASSPPGTNSYNEQFF,TGTGCCAGCTCACCACCAGGGACTAACTCCTACAATGAGCAGTTCTTC
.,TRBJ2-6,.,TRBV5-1,CASSYGTSGANVLTF,TGCGCCAGCAGCTATGGTACTTCTGGGGCCAACGTCCTGACTTTC
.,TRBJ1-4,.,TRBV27,CASSFGESEKLFF,TGTGCCAGCAGTTTCGGGGAGTCGGAAAAACTGTTTTTT
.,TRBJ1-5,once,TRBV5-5,CASGSSGTGDNQPQHF,TGTGCCAGCGGCTCCTCAGGGACGGGGGACAATCAGCCCCAGCATTTT
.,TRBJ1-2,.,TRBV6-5,CASSYLGGGGYSGYTF,TGTGCCAGCAGTTACCTCGGGGGGGGTGGGTATAGTGGCTACACCTTC
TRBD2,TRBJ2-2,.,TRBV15,CATSRDGVAGGQGGELFF,TGTGCCACCAGCAGAGATGGAGTAGCGGGGGGGCAGGGCGGGGAGCTGTTTTTT
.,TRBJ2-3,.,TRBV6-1,CASSEVRLGSTDTQYF,TGTGCCAGCAGTGAAGTCCGACTAGGCAGCACAGATACGCAGTATTTT
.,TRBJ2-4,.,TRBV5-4,CASSFDYSGQNIQYF,TGTGCCAGCAGCTTTGATTATTCGGGTCAAAACATTCAGTACTTC
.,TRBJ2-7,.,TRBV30,CAWSVGREQYF,TGTGCCTGGAGTGTAGGGAGGGAGCAGTACTTC
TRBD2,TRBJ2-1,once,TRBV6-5,CASSYGTSGTYNEQFF,TGTGCCAGCAGTTACGGGACTAGCGGGACTTACAATGAGCAGTTCTTC
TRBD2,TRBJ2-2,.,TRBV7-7,CASSSEAAGNTGELFF,TGTGCCAGCAGCTCCGAGGCAGCGGGAAACACCGGGGAGCTGTTTTTT
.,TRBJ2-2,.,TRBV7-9,CASSLTGIGGELFF,TGTGCCAGCAGCTTAACAGGGATTGGCGGGGAGCTGTTTTTT
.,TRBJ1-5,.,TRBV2,CASSEFLSNQPQHF,TGTGCCAGCAGTGAATTTCTTAGCAATCAGCCCCAGCATTTT
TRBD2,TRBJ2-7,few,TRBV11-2,CASTPPPSGGSYEQYF,TGTGCCAGCACCCCACCCCCGAGCGGGGGGTCCTACGAGCAGTACTTC
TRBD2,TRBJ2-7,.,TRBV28,CASNLAGGSYEQYF,TGTGCCAGCAACCTAGCGGGGGGCTCCTACGAGCAGTACTTC
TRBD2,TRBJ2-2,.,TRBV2,CASILGTTPTGELFF,TGTGCCAGCATCCTTGGGACTACACCCACCGGGGAGCTGTTTTTT